These 10 T cell receptor beta chains were sequenced from one sample in a study of blood T cell repertoires in COVID-19 (dated by TCRdb to between 2020 and 2021). Receptors were amplified or captured by the immunoSEQ multiplex PCR assay. The immuneACCESS repertoire file appears here via TCRdb, limited to in-frame rearrangements. These files lack a portion of the clones; in checked studies, under half of the deficit traces to unresolved V genes, and the cause of the others is not known. This sample is represented by fewer than 450,000 clones; more than 75% of them were singletons. The ten largest clones represent roughly 0.94% of the sample. The sequencing sample was made of PBMCs or T cells enriched from blood (not recorded which). The receptors were gathered from a woman in her 30s who had recovered from COVID-19.

This clone has only a few counts. V gene TRBV4-3 combines with J gene TRBJ2-7; a weak D match, TRBD2 (5 bases). V lost 4 bases, J lost 4 bases, and 11 bases lay in between. This CDR3 region has 13 residues. Germline V CDR1 and CDR2: LGHNA, YSLEER. CDR3 DNA: TGCGCCAGCAGCCCCGGGGATCCATACGAGCAGTACTTC. Its translation is CASSPGDPYEQYF.

J is TRBJ1-6 and V is TRBV19; D ambiguous. This CDR3 contains 13 residues. Germline V gene sequence: CDR1 LNHDA, CDR2 SQIVND (reference sequence). Trimming took 5 bases from V and 9 from J, leaving 11 bases between them. The CDR3 reads CASSPREGSPLHF. In nucleotides, the CDR3 is TGTGCCAGTAGTCCCCGGGAGGGTTCACCCCTCCACTTT.

This chain links TRBV5-4 with TRBJ1-2, with TRBD1 matching 7 bases. CDR1 SGHNT and CDR2 YYREEE come from the germline V gene (reference sequence). With 4 bases clipped from V and 2 bases from J, the junction kept 8 bases outside the gene matches. The CDR3 consists of 15 residues. The CDR3 bases are TGTGCCAGCAGCGTATCCGGGACAGAGAACTATGGCTACACCTTC. It is translated as CASSVSGTENYGYTF.

The chain joins TRBV3-1 (or the pseudogene TRBV3-2) to TRBJ1-4, with 7 bases that match TRBD1. This CDR3 is built from 15 residues. Germline V gives CDR1 LGHDT, CDR2 YNNKEL (reference sequence). V lost 4 bases and J lost 8; bases outside the gene matches: 10. The CDR3 nucleotides are TGTGCCAGCAGCCCGGGAGAGGGGGCGGGAGAAAAACTGTTTTTT. Protein product: CASSPGEGAGEKLFF.

The chain links TRBV7-9 to TRBJ1-4; 12 nucleotides align to TRBD1. Germline CDR1 SEHNR, CDR2 FQNEAQ (reference sequence). The CDR3 runs to 15 residues. J gave up 7 bases and V 5 bases, and 5 bases lay outside the gene matches. As DNA, the CDR3 is TGTGCCAGCAGCCCCCCGGGACAGGGGGCTGAAAAACTGTTTTTT. Translation: CASSPPGQGAEKLFF.

V is TRBV6-5 and J is TRBJ2-7, with TRBD1 matching 9 bases. There are 15 residues in the CDR3. Germline V gene data show CDR1 as MNHEY and CDR2 as SVGAGI. V shed 5 bases, J shed 2 bases, and the junction held 7 bases outside the gene matches. CDR3 DNA sequence: TGTGCCAGCAGTACAACCGGGACAGGGCCCTACGAGCAGTACTTC. Translated: CASSTTGTGPYEQYF.

The chain combines TRBV3-1 (or the pseudogene TRBV3-2) with TRBJ2-6; tentative D call: TRBD2 (5 bases). The germline gives CDR1 LGHDT, CDR2 YNNKEL (reference sequence). V lost 8 bases to trimming and J lost 6 bases, with 11 bases between them. This CDR3 is 13 amino acids long. DNA for the CDR3: TGTGCCAGCTGCTCCGGGGAGGCCAACGTCCTGACTTTC. It is translated as CASCSGEANVLTF.

The gene calls are TRBV19 and TRBJ2-1, with TRBD1 matching 9 bases. Per the germline V gene, CDR1 is LNHDA and CDR2 is SQIVND (reference sequence). The length of the CDR3 is 14 residues. The V gene end was trimmed by 5 bases and the J gene end by 8 bases; junction bases not matched to a gene: 7. CDR3 protein: CASSAGQGKDEQFF. The CDR3, as DNA: TGTGCCAGTAGTGCGGGACAGGGTAAGGATGAGCAGTTCTTC.

The rearrangement uses TRBV24-1 and TRBJ2-1, with 9 bases aligning to TRBD1. Germline assignment: CDR1 KGHDR and CDR2 SFDVKD. The CDR3 has 14 residues. V shed 6 bases and J 3 bases; nucleotides not matched to a gene: 2. CDR3 amino acids: CATSPGQGYNEQFF. The CDR3 region has the DNA TGTGCCACCAGTCCGGGACAGGGCTACAATGAGCAGTTCTTC.

The chain has TRBV28 and TRBJ1-3; D remains ambiguous. CDR3 size: 15 residues. Germline CDR1 and CDR2: MDHEN and SYDVKM. Trimming removed 4 bases from V and 0 bases from J, with 10 bases in between. The CDR3 nucleotides read TGTGCCAGCAGTTCCGGAGCCACCTCTGGAAACACCATATATTTT. Translated: CASSSGATSGNTIYF.